This is a list of T cell receptor beta chains from one sample in a study of neurological immune-mediated disorders. In TCRdb, the 5' RACE reads were re-called with MiXCR into one record per CDR3 protein. The data contain 60,000 to 70,000 distinct CDR3 sequences, roughly 4.9% of them singletons. Sample: PBMCs. These receptors came from a human donor with multiple sclerosis. The donor label of this sample is uncertain. The CDR3 runs from the conserved cysteine through the conserved F or W. A D gene is named only where the DNA matches it firmly. Rows may omit the clone size; those that give it use once, few, many or a size class.

j_call | d_call | clone_size | v_call | cdr3_nt | cdr3_aa
TRBJ1-2 | NA | many | TRBV20-1 | TGCAGTGCTAGAGAGGCTATTGGGAGGTCCACCTTC | CSAREAIGRSTF
TRBJ2-1 | TRBD2 | many | TRBV7-2 | TGTGCCAGCGGGGGGGGAATTGAGCAGTTCTTC | CASGGGIEQFF
TRBJ1-1 | NA | many | TRBV29-1 | TGCAGCGTTGAAGAGGACAGTTACACTGAAGCTTTCTTT | CSVEEDSYTEAFF
TRBJ2-5 | TRBD1 | many | TRBV29-1 | TGCAGCGCTAGACAGGGGGCGTCGGAGACCCAGTACTTC | CSARQGASETQYF
TRBJ2-1 | NA | many | TRBV7-8 | TGTGCCAGCAGCCGTCTGAGGGCGTCCTACAATGAGCAGTTCTTC | CASSRLRASYNEQFF
TRBJ2-1 | TRBD2 | many | TRBV5-6 | TGTGCCAGCAGCTACCAACTAGCGGGGGGATACAATGAGCAGTTCTTC | CASSYQLAGGYNEQFF
TRBJ2-1 | NA | many | TRBV20-1 | TGCAGTGCAGTTGGGAACACCTACAATGAGCAGTTCTTC | CSAVGNTYNEQFF
TRBJ1-4 | TRBD1 | many | TRBV20-1 | TGCAGTGCTCTGGACAGGGGTAATGAAAAACTGTTTTTT | CSALDRGNEKLFF
TRBJ2-1 | NA | many | TRBV4-1 | TGCGCCAGCAGCCAAGATCATTTTGGGGGTGCCTTCGCTGCCTACAATGAGCAGTTCTTC | CASSQDHFGGAFAAYNEQFF
TRBJ2-7 | TRBD2 | many | TRBV7-9 | TGTGCCAGCAGCTTGACTAGCGGGAGCCACTACGAGCAGTACTTC | CASSLTSGSHYEQYF
TRBJ2-7 | NA | many | TRBV5-5 | TGTGCCAGCAGCCCGGGGGGACAGTTTCTCTACGAGCAGTACTTC | CASSPGGQFLYEQYF
TRBJ2-7 | NA | few | TRBV3-1 | TGTGCCAGCAGGAACCGCGGGTCCAACGAGCAGTACTTC | CASRNRGSNEQYF
TRBJ2-7 | TRBD1 | many | TRBV18 | TGTGCCAGCTCACGGGGACAGGTGACCTACGAGCAGTACTTC | CASSRGQVTYEQYF
TRBJ1-2 | NA | many | TRBV25-1 | TGTGCCGGCTACCATTTTCCGGGACTAAGGTATGGCTACACCTTC | CAGYHFPGLRYGYTF
TRBJ2-7 | NA | many | TRBV12-3/TRBV12-4 | TGTGCCAGCAGTACAGGCTACGAGCAGTACTTC | CASSTGYEQYF
TRBJ1-1 | NA | many | TRBV2 | TGTGCCAGCAGCCAGCCCTTACTCAACACTGAAGCTTTCTTT | CASSQPLLNTEAFF
TRBJ2-7 | NA | many | TRBV9 | TGTGCCAGCAGCAGGCAGGGGACCTACGAGCAGTACTTC | CASSRQGTYEQYF
TRBJ2-1 | NA | many | TRBV5-1 | TGCGCCAGCAGCTTGGAACGGGGTAGCTACAATGAGCAGTTCTTC | CASSLERGSYNEQFF
TRBJ2-1 | TRBD1 | many | TRBV5-1 | TGCGCCAGCAGCCTTGACAGGGTGCAGCTCTACAATGAGCAGTTCTTC | CASSLDRVQLYNEQFF
TRBJ2-2 | TRBD1 | many | TRBV15 | TGTGCCACCAGCAGGGCAGATTCCGAACAGGGGGCGAACACCGGGGAGCTGTTTTTT | CATSRADSEQGANTGELFF
TRBJ2-7 | TRBD2 | many | TRBV9 | TGTGCCAGCAGCGTAGCTTGGCGGGGGGGCTACGAGCAGTACTTC | CASSVAWRGGYEQYF
TRBJ1-5 | NA | many | TRBV12-3/TRBV12-4 | TGTGCCAGCAGGATAGCCGGGACATTGTGGCAGCCCCAGCATTTT | CASRIAGTLWQPQHF
TRBJ1-2 | NA | many | TRBV9 | TGTGCCAGCAGCCCCCCGGGTGACAACTATGGCTACACCTTC | CASSPPGDNYGYTF
TRBJ1-6 | TRBD1 | many | TRBV10-3 | TGTGCCATCTCTCCGGGACAGGAGAATTCACCCCTCCACTTT | CAISPGQENSPLHF
TRBJ2-2 | NA | many | TRBV24-1 | TGTGCCACCAGAGAGACCTCTACCAACACCGGGGAGCTGTTTTTT | CATRETSTNTGELFF
TRBJ1-1 | NA | many | TRBV5-1 | TGCGCCAGCAGCTTGGTATCTGCGAACACTGAAGCTTTCTTT | CASSLVSANTEAFF
TRBJ2-2 | NA | many | TRBV15 | TGTGCCACCAGCAGAGATTGGTACGGGGAGCTGTTTTTT | CATSRDWYGELFF
TRBJ2-1 | NA | many | TRBV20-1 | TGCAGTGCTAGAGAGCCAAGGAGGTATGAGCAGTTCTTC | CSAREPRRYEQFF
TRBJ1-4 | NA | many | TRBV7-9 | TGTGCCAGCAGCTTTGGGACCCAAAATAATGAAAAACTGTTTTTT | CASSFGTQNNEKLFF
TRBJ1-2 | NA | NA | TRBV30 | TGTGCCTGGAGTGTGGGCTGGAACTATGGCTACACCTTC | CAWSVGWNYGYTF
TRBJ1-4 | NA | many | TRBV24-1 | TGTGCCACCAGTGACCCCGACAGAGGAATGTTTTTT | CATSDPDRGMFF
TRBJ1-2 | TRBD1 | once | TRBV5-1 | TGCGCCAGCAGAACCGGACAGGGGATTAACTATGGCTACACCTTC | CASRTGQGINYGYTF
TRBJ1-3 | NA | many | TRBV20-1 | TGCAGTGCTCGAATCGGGGTTTTGTCTGGAAACACCATATATTTT | CSARIGVLSGNTIYF
TRBJ2-5 | NA | many | TRBV5-1 | TGCGCCAGCAGCCCGGGAAACCAAGAGACCCAGTACTTC | CASSPGNQETQYF
TRBJ1-3 | TRBD1 | many | TRBV6-6 | TGTGCCAGCAAGGGACAGTCCACCCGGAGCTCTGGAAACACCATATATTTT | CASKGQSTRSSGNTIYF
TRBJ2-1 | TRBD2 | NA | TRBV5-1 | TGCGCCAGCAGCACCCTAGGACTAGCGGGGGGCCACTCCTACAATGAGCAGTTCTTC | CASSTLGLAGGHSYNEQFF
TRBJ2-7 | NA | many | TRBV20-1 | TGCAGTGCTAGAGTGTTTGGCGGCTCCTACGAGCAGTACTTC | CSARVFGGSYEQYF
TRBJ1-5 | NA | many | TRBV10-3 | TGTGCCATCAGTGATAGCAATCAGCCCCAGCATTTT | CAISDSNQPQHF
TRBJ2-7 | NA | many | TRBV7-2 | TGTGCCAGCAGCCTCAGGGCCAATTACGAGCAGTACTTC | CASSLRANYEQYF
TRBJ1-1 | NA | many | TRBV5-6 | TGTGCCAGCAGCTTAGGGCAGGGTGGTGAAGCTTTCTTT | CASSLGQGGEAFF
TRBJ2-7 | TRBD1 | many | TRBV29-1 | TGCAGCATCCGGACAGGGCGGACCTACGAGCAGTACTTC | CSIRTGRTYEQYF
TRBJ2-4 | NA | many | TRBV15 | TGTGCCACCAGCAGAGATAGGGGATCGGACATTCAGTACTTC | CATSRDRGSDIQYF
TRBJ2-7 | NA | many | TRBV4-1 | TGCGCCAGCAGCCATTCGGTTAGCTCCTACGAGCAGTACTTC | CASSHSVSSYEQYF